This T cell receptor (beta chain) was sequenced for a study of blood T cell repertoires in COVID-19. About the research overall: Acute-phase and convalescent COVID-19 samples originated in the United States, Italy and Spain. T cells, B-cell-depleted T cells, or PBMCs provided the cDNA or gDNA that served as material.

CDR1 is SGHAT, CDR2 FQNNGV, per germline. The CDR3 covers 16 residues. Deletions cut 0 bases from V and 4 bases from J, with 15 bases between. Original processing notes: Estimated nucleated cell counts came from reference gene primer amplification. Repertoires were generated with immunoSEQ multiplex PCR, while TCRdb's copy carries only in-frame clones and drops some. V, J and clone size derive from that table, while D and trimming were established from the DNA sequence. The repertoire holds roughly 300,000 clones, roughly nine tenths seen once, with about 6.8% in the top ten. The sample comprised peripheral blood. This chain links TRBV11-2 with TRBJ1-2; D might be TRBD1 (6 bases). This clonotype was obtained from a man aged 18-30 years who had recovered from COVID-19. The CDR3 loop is CASSLDLEWGLYGYTF. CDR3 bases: TGTGCCAGCAGCTTAGATCTTGAGTGGGGGCTCTATGGCTACACCTTC.